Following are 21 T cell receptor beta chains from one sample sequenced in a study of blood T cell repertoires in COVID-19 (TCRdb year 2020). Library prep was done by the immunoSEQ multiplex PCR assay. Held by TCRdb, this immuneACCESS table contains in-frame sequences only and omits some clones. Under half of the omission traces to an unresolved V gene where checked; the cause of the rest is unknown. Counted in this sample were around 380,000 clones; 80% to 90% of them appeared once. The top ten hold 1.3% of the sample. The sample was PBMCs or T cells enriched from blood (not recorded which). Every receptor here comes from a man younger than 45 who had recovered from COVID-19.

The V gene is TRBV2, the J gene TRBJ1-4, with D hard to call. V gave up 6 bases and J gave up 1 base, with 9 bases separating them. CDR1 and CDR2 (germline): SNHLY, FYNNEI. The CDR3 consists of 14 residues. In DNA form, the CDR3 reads TGTGCCAGCAGAGAACAGATAACTAATGAAAAACTGTTTTTT. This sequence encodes CASREQITNEKLFF.

The CDR3 DNA follows: TGTGCCAGCAGCCTACAGGGGCGGGCTTTCTTT. Amino acids: CASSLQGRAFF. The J gene is TRBJ1-1, the V gene TRBV6-5, with 7 bases aligning to TRBD1. V gave up 6 bases and J gave up 11 bases; unmatched junction bases: 6. Germline lookup yields CDR1 MNHEY and CDR2 SVGAGI. This CDR3 has 11 amino acids.

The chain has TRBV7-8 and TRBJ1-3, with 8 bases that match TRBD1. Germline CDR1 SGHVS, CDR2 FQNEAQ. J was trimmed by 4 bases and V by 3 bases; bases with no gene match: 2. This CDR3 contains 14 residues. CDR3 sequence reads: CASSFGTGGNTIYF. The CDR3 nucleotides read TGTGCCAGCAGCTTTGGGACAGGAGGAAACACCATATATTTT.

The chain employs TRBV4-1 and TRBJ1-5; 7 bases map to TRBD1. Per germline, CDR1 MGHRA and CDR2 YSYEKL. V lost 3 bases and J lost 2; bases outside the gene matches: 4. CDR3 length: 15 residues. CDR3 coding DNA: TGCGCCAGCAGCCATGATGACAGGGGCAATCAGCCCCAGCATTTT. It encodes CASSHDDRGNQPQHF.

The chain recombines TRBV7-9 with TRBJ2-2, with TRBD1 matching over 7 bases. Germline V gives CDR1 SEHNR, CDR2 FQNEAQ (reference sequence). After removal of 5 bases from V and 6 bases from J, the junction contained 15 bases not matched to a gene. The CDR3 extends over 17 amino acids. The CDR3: CASSPNSGTEFPGELFF. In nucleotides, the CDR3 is TGTGCCAGCAGCCCGAATTCCGGGACAGAATTCCCCGGGGAGCTGTTTTTT.

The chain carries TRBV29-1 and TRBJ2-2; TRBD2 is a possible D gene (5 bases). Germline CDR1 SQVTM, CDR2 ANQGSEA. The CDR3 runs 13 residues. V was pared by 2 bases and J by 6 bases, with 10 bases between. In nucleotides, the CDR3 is TGCAGCGTTGAACGGGGATCTCCCGGGGAGCTGTTTTTT. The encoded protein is CSVERGSPGELFF.

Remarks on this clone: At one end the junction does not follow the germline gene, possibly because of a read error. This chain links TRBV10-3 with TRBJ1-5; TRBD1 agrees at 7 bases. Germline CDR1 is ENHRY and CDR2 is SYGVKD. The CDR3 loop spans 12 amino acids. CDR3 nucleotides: TGTGCCATCGGAGGGGGCAAACAGCCCCAGCATTTT. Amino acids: CAIGGGKQPQHF.

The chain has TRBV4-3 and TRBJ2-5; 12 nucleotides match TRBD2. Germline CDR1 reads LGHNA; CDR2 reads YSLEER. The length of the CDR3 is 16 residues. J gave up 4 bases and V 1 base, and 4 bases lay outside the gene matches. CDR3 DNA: TGCGCCAGCAGCCAAGGGCTAGCGGGGGGGGTAGAGACCCAGTACTTC. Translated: CASSQGLAGGVETQYF.

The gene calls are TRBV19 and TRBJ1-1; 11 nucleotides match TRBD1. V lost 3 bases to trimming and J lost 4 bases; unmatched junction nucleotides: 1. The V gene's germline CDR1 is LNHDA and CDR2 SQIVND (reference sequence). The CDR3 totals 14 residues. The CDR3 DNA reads TGTGCCAGTAGTATGGACAGGGGGCTCACTGAAGCTTTCTTT. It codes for CASSMDRGLTEAFF.

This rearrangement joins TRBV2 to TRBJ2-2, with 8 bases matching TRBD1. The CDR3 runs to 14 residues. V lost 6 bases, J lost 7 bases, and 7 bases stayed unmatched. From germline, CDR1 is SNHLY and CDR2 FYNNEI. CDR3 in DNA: TGTGCCAGCAGCAGGACAGGGTTGGACGGGGAGCTGTTTTTT. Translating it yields CASSRTGLDGELFF.

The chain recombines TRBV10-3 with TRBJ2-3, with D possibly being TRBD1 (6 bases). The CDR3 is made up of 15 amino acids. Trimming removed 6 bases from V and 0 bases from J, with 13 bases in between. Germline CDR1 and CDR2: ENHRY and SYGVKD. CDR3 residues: CAISPNRESTDTQYF. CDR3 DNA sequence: TGTGCCATCAGCCCGAACAGGGAGAGCACAGATACGCAGTATTTT.

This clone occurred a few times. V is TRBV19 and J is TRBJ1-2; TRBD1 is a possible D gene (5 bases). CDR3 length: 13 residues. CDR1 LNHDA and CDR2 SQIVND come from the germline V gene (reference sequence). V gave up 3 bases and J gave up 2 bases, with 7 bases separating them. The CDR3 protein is CASSMRQNYGYTF. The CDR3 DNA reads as TGTGCCAGTAGTATGAGACAGAACTATGGCTACACCTTC.

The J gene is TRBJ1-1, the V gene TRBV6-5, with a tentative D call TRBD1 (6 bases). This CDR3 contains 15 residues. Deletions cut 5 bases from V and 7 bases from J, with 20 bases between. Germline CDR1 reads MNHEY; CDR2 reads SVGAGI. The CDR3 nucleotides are TGTGCCAGCAGTCACGCCCAGGGGCGATTAATTGAAGCTTTCTTT. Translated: CASSHAQGRLIEAFF.

The CDR3 here is CASSPLGSGGSGLSTDTQYF. The CDR3 DNA reads as TGCGCCAGCAGCCCGTTAGGTAGCGGGGGGTCTGGTTTAAGCACAGATACGCAGTATTTT. This sequence joins TRBV5-1 and TRBJ2-3; 10 bases match TRBD2. The germline V gene has CDR1 SGHRS and CDR2 YFSETQ. The V gene end was trimmed by 4 bases and the J gene end by 0 bases; junction bases not matched to a gene: 17. CDR3 length equals 20 residues.

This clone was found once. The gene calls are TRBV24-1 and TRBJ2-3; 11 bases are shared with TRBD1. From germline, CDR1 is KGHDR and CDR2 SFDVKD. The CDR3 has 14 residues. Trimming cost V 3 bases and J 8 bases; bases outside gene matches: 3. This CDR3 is CATSDAGTGGTQYF. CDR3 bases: TGTGCCACCAGTGATGCTGGGACAGGGGGTACGCAGTATTTT.

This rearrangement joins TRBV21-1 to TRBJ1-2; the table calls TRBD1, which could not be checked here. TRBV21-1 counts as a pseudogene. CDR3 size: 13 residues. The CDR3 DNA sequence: TGTGCCAGCTGGGTAGGGGCGAACTATGGCTACACCTTC. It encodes CASWVGANYGYTF.

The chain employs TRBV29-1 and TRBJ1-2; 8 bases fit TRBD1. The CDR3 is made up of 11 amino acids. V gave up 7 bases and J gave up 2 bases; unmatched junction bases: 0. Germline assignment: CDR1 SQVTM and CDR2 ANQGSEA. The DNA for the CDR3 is TGCAGCGGGACAGGGAACTATGGCTACACCTTC. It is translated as CSGTGNYGYTF.

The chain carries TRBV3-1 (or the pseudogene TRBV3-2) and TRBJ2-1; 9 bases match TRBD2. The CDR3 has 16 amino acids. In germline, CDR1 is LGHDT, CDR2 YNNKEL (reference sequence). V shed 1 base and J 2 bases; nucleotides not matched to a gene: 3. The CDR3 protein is CASSQVAGGPYNEQFF. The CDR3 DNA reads TGTGCCAGCAGCCAAGTGGCGGGGGGGCCCTACAATGAGCAGTTCTTC.

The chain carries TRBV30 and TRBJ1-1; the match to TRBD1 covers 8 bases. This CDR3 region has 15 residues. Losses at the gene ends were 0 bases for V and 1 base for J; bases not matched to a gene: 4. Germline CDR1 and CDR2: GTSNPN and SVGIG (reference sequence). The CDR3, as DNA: TGTGCCTGGAGTGTCCCGGACAGGGAGAACACTGAAGCTTTCTTT. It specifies CAWSVPDRENTEAFF.

The CDR3 is CASSHRLAGDTDTQYF. DNA of the CDR3: TGTGCCAGCAGCCACCGACTAGCGGGGGACACAGATACGCAGTATTTT. This chain links TRBV3-1 (or the pseudogene TRBV3-2) with TRBJ2-3; TRBD2 aligns across 12 bases. V lost 3 bases and J lost 2; bases outside the gene matches: 3. The CDR3 totals 16 residues. Germline lookup yields CDR1 LGHDT and CDR2 YNNKEL (reference sequence).

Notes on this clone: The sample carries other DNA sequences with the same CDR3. The CDR3 protein is CASSLLPNQPQHF. For the CDR3, the DNA is TGCGCCAGCAGCTTGCTTCCCAATCAGCCCCAGCATTTT. The chain combines TRBV5-1 with TRBJ1-5; unclear D gene. This CDR3 comprises 13 residues. Germline V gives CDR1 SGHRS, CDR2 YFSETQ. V was cut by 1 base and J by 3 bases, with 5 bases left in between.